This section outlines one T cell receptor (beta chain) sequence together with its context. Per the original data handling: Reference gene primers were amplified, and this amplification served to estimate nucleated cell counts. Sequenced by immunoSEQ multiplex PCR; TCRdb stores in-frame clones only, minus some. V and J calls plus clone size are reproduced from that table; the DNA served to infer D and trimming. The sample has 95,000 to 100,000 clones, around 90% seen once; the top ten hold roughly 17%. The sample belongs to a study of blood T cell repertoires in COVID-19. Looking at the study overall: Acute and convalescent COVID-19 specimens originated in the United States, Italy and Spain. Sample material is recorded as cDNA or gDNA derived from T cells, B-cell-depleted T cells, or PBMCs.

The germline V gene encodes CDR1 KGHSH and CDR2 LQKENI. V lost 6 bases and J lost 4; bases outside the gene matches: 8. CDR3 length: 15 amino acids. Sample: peripheral blood. This chain connects TRBV18 to TRBJ2-5; 10 bases agree with TRBD2. The source is a man between 45 and 60 years old with acute or convalescent COVID-19. The CDR3 region is CASSPLAGGGETQYF. CDR3 coding DNA: TGTGCCAGCTCGCCCTTAGCGGGGGGCGGAGAGACCCAGTACTTC.